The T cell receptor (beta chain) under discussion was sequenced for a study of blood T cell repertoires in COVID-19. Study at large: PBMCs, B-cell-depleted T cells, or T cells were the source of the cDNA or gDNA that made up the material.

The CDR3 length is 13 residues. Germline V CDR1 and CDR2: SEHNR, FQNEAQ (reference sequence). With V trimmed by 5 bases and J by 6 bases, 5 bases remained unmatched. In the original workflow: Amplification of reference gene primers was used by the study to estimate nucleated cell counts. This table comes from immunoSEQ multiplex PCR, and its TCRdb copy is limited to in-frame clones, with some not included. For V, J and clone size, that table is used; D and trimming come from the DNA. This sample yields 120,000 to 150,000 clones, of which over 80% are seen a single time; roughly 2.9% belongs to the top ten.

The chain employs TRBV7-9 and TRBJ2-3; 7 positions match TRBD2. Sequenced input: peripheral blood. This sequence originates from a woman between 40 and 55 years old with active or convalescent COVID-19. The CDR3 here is CASSPGLVDTQYF. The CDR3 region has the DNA TGTGCCAGCAGCCCCGGACTAGTTGATACGCAGTATTTT.